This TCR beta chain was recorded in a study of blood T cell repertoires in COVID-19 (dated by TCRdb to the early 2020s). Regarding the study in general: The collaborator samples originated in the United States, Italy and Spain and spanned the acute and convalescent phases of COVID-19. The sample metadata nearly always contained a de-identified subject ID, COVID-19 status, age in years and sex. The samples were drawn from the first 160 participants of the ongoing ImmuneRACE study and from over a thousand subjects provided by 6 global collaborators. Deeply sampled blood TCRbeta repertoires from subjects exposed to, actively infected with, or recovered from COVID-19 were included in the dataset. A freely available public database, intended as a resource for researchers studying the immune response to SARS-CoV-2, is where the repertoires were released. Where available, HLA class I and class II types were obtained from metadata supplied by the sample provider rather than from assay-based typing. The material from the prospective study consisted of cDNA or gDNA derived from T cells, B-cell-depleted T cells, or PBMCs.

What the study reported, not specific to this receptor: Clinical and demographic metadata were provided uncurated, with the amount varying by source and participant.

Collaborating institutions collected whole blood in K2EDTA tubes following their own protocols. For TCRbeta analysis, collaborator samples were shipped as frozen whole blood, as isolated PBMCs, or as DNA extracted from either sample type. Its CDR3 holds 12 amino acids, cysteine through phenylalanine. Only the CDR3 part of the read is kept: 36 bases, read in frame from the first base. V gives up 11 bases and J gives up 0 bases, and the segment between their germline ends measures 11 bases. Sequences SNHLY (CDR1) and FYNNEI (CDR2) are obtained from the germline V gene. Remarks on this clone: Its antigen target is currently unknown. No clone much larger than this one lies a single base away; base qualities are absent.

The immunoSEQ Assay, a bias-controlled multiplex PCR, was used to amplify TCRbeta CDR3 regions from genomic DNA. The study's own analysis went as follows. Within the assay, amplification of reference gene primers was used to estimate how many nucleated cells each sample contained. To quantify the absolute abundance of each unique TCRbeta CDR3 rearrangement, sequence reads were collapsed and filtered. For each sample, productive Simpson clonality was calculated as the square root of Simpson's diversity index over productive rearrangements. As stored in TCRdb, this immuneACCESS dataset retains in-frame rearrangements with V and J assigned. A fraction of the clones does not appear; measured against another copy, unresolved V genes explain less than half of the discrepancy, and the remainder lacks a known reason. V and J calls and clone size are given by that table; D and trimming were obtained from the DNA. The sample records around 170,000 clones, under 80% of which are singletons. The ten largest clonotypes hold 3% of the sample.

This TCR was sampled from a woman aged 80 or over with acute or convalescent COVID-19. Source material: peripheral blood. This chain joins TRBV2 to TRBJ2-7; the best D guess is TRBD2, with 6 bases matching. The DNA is TGTGCCCTCGTGCGGGACTCCTACGAGCAGTACTTC. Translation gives CALVRDSYEQYF.